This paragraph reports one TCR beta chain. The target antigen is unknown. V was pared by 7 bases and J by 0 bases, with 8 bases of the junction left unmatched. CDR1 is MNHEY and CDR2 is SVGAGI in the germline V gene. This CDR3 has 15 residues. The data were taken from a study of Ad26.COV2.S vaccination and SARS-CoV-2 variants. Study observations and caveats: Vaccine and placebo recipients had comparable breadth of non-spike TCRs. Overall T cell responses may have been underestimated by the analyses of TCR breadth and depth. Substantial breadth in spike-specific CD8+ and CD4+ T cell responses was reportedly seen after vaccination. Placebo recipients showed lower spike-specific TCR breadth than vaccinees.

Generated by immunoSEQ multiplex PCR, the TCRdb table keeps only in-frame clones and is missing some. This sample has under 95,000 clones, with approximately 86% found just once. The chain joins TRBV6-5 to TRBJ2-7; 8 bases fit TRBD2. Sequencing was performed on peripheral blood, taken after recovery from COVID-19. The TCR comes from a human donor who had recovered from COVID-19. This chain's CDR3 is CASKKASGSSYEQYF. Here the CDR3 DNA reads TGTGCCAGCAAAAAAGCGAGCGGGAGCTCCTACGAGCAGTACTTC.